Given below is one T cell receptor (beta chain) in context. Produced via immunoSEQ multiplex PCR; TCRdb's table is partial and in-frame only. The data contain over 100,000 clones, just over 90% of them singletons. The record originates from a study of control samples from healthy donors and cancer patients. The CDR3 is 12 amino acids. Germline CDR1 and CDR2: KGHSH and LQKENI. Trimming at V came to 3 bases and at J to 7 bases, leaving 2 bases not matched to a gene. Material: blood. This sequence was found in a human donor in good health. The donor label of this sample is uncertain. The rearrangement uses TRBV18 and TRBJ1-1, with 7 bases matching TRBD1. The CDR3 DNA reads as TGTGCCAGCTCACCCGACAGGGTTGAAGCTTTCTTT. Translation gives CASSPDRVEAFF.